Below are 29 T cell receptor beta chains sequenced from a single sample in a study of T cells after yellow fever vaccination (dated by TCRdb to between 2017 and 2020). The library was generated by 5' RACE. The run used an Illumina NovaSeq 6000. TCRdb took the public reads, trimmed them with fastp at Q25, ran MiXCR for clone calling and kept in-frame beta chains. Entries that share a CDR3 protein sequence are merged under the most common genes and DNA. This sample is represented by some 320,000 distinct CDR3 sequences; approximately 4% of them were singletons. The ten largest clones represent around 24% of the sample. What this sample's treatment or condition label stands for: live attenuated yellow fever vaccine strain. The sample was PBMCs, taken 5 days after the yellow fever booster vaccination. Source of these receptors: a young man who received the YFV17D yellow fever vaccine.

This clonotype showed up just a few times. The chain uses TRBV7-8 and TRBJ2-3, with D possibly being TRBD1 or TRBD2 (6 bases each). CDR1 and CDR2 (germline): SGHVS, FQNEAQ. Trimming removed 6 bases at V and 8 bases at J, with 24 bases between. There are 16 residues in the CDR3. CDR3: CASSYIATGAIGTQYF. CDR3 in DNA: TGTGCCAGCAGTTATATTGCGACGGGGGCAATAGGTACGCAGTATTTT. Using reference TRBV7-8 and TRBJ2-3 for the parts outside the CDR3, the full variable domain is GAGVSQSPRYKVAKRGQDVALRCDPISGHVSLFWYQQALGQGPEFLTYFQNEAQLDKSGLPSDRFFAERPEGSVSTLKIQRTQQEDSAVYLCASSYIATGAIGTQYFGPGTRLTVL.

The V gene is TRBV9, the J gene TRBJ1-5; TRBD1 might be the D (6 bases). V lost 4 bases to trimming and J lost 0 bases, with 17 bases between them. The CDR3 runs to 17 residues. Germline CDR1 reads SGDLS; CDR2 reads YYNGEE. The chain's CDR3 is CASSPPDSTYSNQPQHF. In DNA form, the CDR3 reads TGTGCCAGCAGCCCTCCGGACAGTACCTATAGCAATCAGCCCCAGCATTTT.

At least ten counts were recorded for this clonotype. The genes are TRBV7-9 and TRBJ2-1; D possibly corresponds to TRBD1 (5 bases). V was shortened by 7 bases and J by 7 bases, with 20 bases between the two germline ends. This CDR3 region has 15 residues. Germline V gives CDR1 SEHNR, CDR2 FQNEAQ (reference sequence). CDR3 in DNA: TGTGCCAGCACCTGGGGCCAGGGTTTAAGAAATGAGCAGTTCTTC. This sequence encodes CASTWGQGLRNEQFF. The whole variable domain, filled in from reference TRBV7-9 and TRBJ2-1, reads DTGVSQNPRHKITKRGQNVTFRCDPISEHNRLYWYRQTLGQGPEFLTYFQNEAQLEKSRLLSDRFSAERPKGSFSTLEIQRTEQGDSAMYLCASTWGQGLRNEQFFGPGTRLTVL.

This clonotype showed up many times. The genes are TRBV27 and TRBJ2-3; the D gene is possibly TRBD2 (5 bases). Between the trimmed V and J ends, which lost 3 bases and 2 bases, there was a span of 9 bases. This CDR3 spans 14 amino acids. CDR1 and CDR2 (germline): MNHEY, SMNVEV (reference sequence). The CDR3 loop reads CASSFRTLTDTQYF. DNA of the CDR3: TGTGCCAGCAGTTTCAGGACTCTCACAGATACGCAGTATTTT.

V and J are TRBV5-5 and TRBJ2-5; D tentatively reads TRBD1 or TRBD2 (7 bases each). V lost 2 bases and J lost 10, with 18 bases in between. Germline V gives CDR1 SGHKS, CDR2 YYEKEE (reference sequence). The CDR3 contains 14 residues. This CDR3 reads CASSFVGGPGGQYF. The CDR3 region has the DNA TGTGCCAGCAGCTTCGTGGGGGGGCCAGGGGGCCAGTACTTC. Full variable domain (rest looked up from reference TRBV5-5 and TRBJ2-5): DAGVTQSPTHLIKTRGQQVTLRCSPISGHKSVSWYQQVLGQGPQFIFQYYEKEERGRGNFPDRFSARQFPNYSSELNVNALLLGDSALYLCASSFVGGPGGQYFGPGTRLLVL.

This clonotype was observed at least ten times. V usage is TRBV20-1 and J usage is TRBJ2-1; TRBD2 matches 12 bases. The CDR3 covers 14 residues. Germline V lookup: CDR1 DFQATT, CDR2 SNEGSKA (reference sequence). V lost 5 bases and J lost 4; bases outside the gene matches: 3. As DNA, the CDR3 is TGCAGTGCTGGACTAGCGGGGACGTACAATGAGCAGTTCTTC. Amino acid sequence: CSAGLAGTYNEQFF.

This clonotype came up a few times. This rearrangement joins TRBV18 to TRBJ2-5; possible D gene TRBD2, 5 bases. This CDR3 contains 14 residues. The germline CDR1 and CDR2 sequences are KGHSH and LQKENI. Trimming took off 3 bases at V and 3 bases at J, with 11 bases between the two ends. The CDR3 DNA reads TGTGCCAGCTCACCTACTCGGGAAGAAGAGACCCAGTACTTC. Its protein is CASSPTREEETQYF.

The chain carries TRBV19 and TRBJ1-5, with TRBD1 as a possible D gene (5 bases). The CDR3 extends over 16 amino acids. Per germline, CDR1 LNHDA and CDR2 SQIVND (reference sequence). V lost 2 bases, J lost 4 bases, and 15 bases lay in between. The CDR3 reads CASSIRSGRANQPQHF. CDR3 coding DNA: TGTGCCAGTAGTATACGGTCAGGGCGGGCAAATCAGCCCCAGCATTTT.

This clonotype was observed a handful of times. The chain combines TRBV4-3 with TRBJ1-1, with 7 bases that match TRBD1. V trimming: 3 bases; J trimming: 1 base; junction bases outside the gene matches: 11. CDR1 and CDR2 (germline): LGHNA, YSLEER. This CDR3 is built from 17 residues. CDR3 residues: CASSQPNGAGGNTEAFF. The CDR3 DNA reads as TGCGCCAGCAGCCAGCCAAACGGCGCAGGGGGGAACACTGAAGCTTTCTTT.

This clonotype was seen ten or more times. This chain connects TRBV5-1 to TRBJ2-6; D may be TRBD1 or TRBD2 (5 bases each). Germline loops: CDR1 SGHRS, CDR2 YFSETQ. This CDR3 is built from 19 residues. Trimming shortened V by 3 bases and J by 2 bases, and 21 bases separated the two germline ends. The CDR3 loop is CASSSGLGPLPPGANVLTF. The CDR3 coding sequence is TGCGCCAGCAGCTCCGGACTGGGACCTCTACCCCCTGGGGCCAACGTCCTGACTTTC.

V is TRBV7-9 and J is TRBJ2-1; 9 nucleotides align to TRBD2. V lost 3 bases, J lost 7 bases, and 7 bases stayed unmatched. Germline assignment: CDR1 SEHNR and CDR2 FQNEAQ (reference sequence). CDR3 length: 15 residues. CDR3 nucleotide sequence: TGTGCCAGCAGCTTTGGGCGGGGGGGCTTGAATGAGCAGTTCTTC. Amino acid sequence: CASSFGRGGLNEQFF.

This clonotype was counted many times. V gene TRBV20-1 combines with J gene TRBJ1-6; 10 nucleotides align to TRBD1. Germline CDR1 and CDR2: DFQATT and SNEGSKA (reference sequence). V lost 6 bases to trimming and J lost 4 bases; unmatched junction nucleotides: 3. The CDR3 runs to 14 residues. CDR3 loop: CSAGQGTYNSPLHF. The CDR3 region has the DNA TGCAGTGCGGGACAGGGGACTTATAATTCACCCCTCCACTTT.

V gene TRBV5-1 combines with J gene TRBJ1-4; D is undetermined. The CDR3 length is 16 residues. Germline CDR1 is SGHRS and CDR2 is YFSETQ. Trimming took 0 bases from V and 3 from J, leaving 12 bases between them. In nucleotides, the CDR3 is TGCGCCAGCAGCTTGGTGGGCCGGCAGGCTAATGAAAAACTGTTTTTT. Protein: CASSLVGRQANEKLFF.

This clonotype was observed a few times. This chain links TRBV11-2 with TRBJ2-7; 13 bases agree with TRBD2. CDR1 is SGHAT and CDR2 is FQNNGV in the germline V gene. After removal of 5 bases from V and 4 bases from J, the junction contained 14 bases not matched to a gene. The CDR3 runs to 18 residues. CDR3 amino acids: CASSPIAGLAGFDYEQYV. The CDR3 nucleotides read TGTGCCAGCAGCCCCATCGCGGGACTAGCGGGGTTCGATTACGAGCAGTACGTC.

V gene TRBV20-1 combines with J gene TRBJ1-2, with TRBD1 as a possible D gene (5 bases). Germline V gene sequence: CDR1 DFQATT, CDR2 SNEGSKA (reference sequence). CDR3 size: 15 residues. V was cut by 6 bases and J by 8 bases, with 25 bases left in between. CDR3 coding DNA: TGCAGTGCCCATACGCCGGGGGTGGTAGTGAACGGCTACACCTTC. This encodes CSAHTPGVVVNGYTF.

This clonotype came up many times. The chain combines TRBV11-2 with TRBJ2-7; D may correspond to TRBD1 or TRBD2 (5 bases each). Trimming pared 4 bases from V and 3 bases from J, leaving 10 bases between. The CDR3 has 13 amino acids. Germline V lookup: CDR1 SGHAT, CDR2 FQNNGV. The CDR3: CASSSGGFYEQYF. Written as DNA, the CDR3 is TGTGCCAGCAGCTCTGGGGGATTCTACGAGCAGTACTTC.

This clonotype appeared many times. The chain recombines TRBV9 with TRBJ2-5, with D possibly being TRBD2 (6 bases). The ends were cut back, 4 bases at V and 5 bases at J, with 18 bases in the middle. Germline CDR1 SGDLS, CDR2 YYNGEE. This CDR3 is built from 15 residues. In nucleotides, the CDR3 is TGTGCCAGCAGCAAAGATGGAGGGGCCGGGGAGACCCAGTACTTC. Protein sequence: CASSKDGGAGETQYF. The full variable domain, its missing parts supplied by reference TRBV9 and TRBJ2-5, is DSGVTQTPKHLITATGQRVTLRCSPRSGDLSVYWYQQSLDQGLQFLIQYYNGEERAKGNILERFSAQQFPDLHSELNLSSLELGDSALYFCASSKDGGAGETQYFGPGTRLLVL.

This clonotype has a handful of counts. The CDR3, as DNA: TGTGCCAGCAGTTACGGGGGGGATGGGACAGATACGCAGTATTTT. Translated: CASSYGGDGTDTQYF. The chain links TRBV6-5 to TRBJ2-3, with TRBD2 matching over 7 bases. The J segment lost 3 bases and the V segment lost 2 bases, leaving 5 bases of the junction unmatched. CDR3 length equals 15 residues. CDR1 and CDR2 from the germline V gene are MNHEY and SVGAGI.

The chain employs TRBV11-1 and TRBJ2-3, with D unresolved. V was pared by 3 bases and J by 5 bases, with 9 bases between. Looked up from germline, CDR1 is SGHAT and CDR2 is FQDESV (reference sequence). The CDR3 is made up of 13 amino acids. The CDR3 coding sequence is TGTGCCAGCAGCTTGGGTTTGTTAGATACGCAGTATTTT. Protein product: CASSLGLLDTQYF.

This clonotype came up many times. Here the CDR3 DNA reads TGTGCCAGCCCCAGGAGCGGGGGGAACACTGAAGCTTTCTTT. Translating it yields CASPRSGGNTEAFF. The chain combines TRBV7-7 with TRBJ1-1; perhaps TRBD1 as D (5 bases). In germline, CDR1 is SSHAT, CDR2 FNYEAQ (reference sequence). With 8 bases removed from V and 1 base from J, the gap between germline ends came to 14 bases. The CDR3 has 14 amino acids. Looking up the rest from reference TRBV7-7 and TRBJ1-1 gives the full variable domain: GAGVSQSPRYKVTKRGQDVTLRCDPISSHATLYWYQQALGQGPEFLTYFNYEAQPDKSGLPSDRFSAERPEGSISTLTIQRTEQRDSAMYRCASPRSGGNTEAFFGQGTRLTVV.

A few counts support this clonotype. This rearrangement joins TRBV6-6 to TRBJ1-3; TRBD1 matches at 9 bases. Germline V lookup: CDR1 MNHNY, CDR2 SVGAGI (reference sequence). V dropped 1 base and J dropped 4; count of bases not matched to a gene: 2. This CDR3 is built from 15 residues. The CDR3: CASSYLGTGGNTIYF. The CDR3 nucleotides read TGTGCCAGCAGTTACTTGGGGACAGGGGGAAACACCATATATTTT.

This clonotype was seen more than once but under ten times. The chain joins TRBV10-3 to TRBJ2-5; TRBD2 matches 8 bases. The CDR3 loop spans 14 amino acids. Trimming took 11 bases from V and 5 from J; bases not matched to a gene: 13. Germline loops: CDR1 ENHRY, CDR2 SYGVKD. The CDR3 DNA reads TGTGCCGCCCGGGGGGGACCGATCTGGGAGACCCAGTACTTC. Translating it yields CAARGGPIWETQYF.

This clonotype was seen a handful of times. The CDR3 region is CASSLRAYQETQYF. CDR3 nucleotide sequence: TGTGCCAGCAGCCTCAGGGCGTACCAAGAGACCCAGTACTTC. This sequence joins TRBV7-9 and TRBJ2-5; TRBD1 might be the D (5 bases). V was cut by 5 bases and J by 0 bases, with 10 bases left in between. The germline CDR1 and CDR2 sequences are SEHNR and FQNEAQ (reference sequence). The CDR3 extends over 14 amino acids.

The sample holds a few counts of this clonotype. The chain recombines TRBV6-1 with TRBJ1-3; 9 bases fit TRBD1. This CDR3 region has 18 residues. The germline gives CDR1 MNHNS, CDR2 SASEGT. V lost 4 bases and J lost 3; bases outside the gene matches: 13. CDR3 in amino acids: CASSARTMTGGHGNTIYF. The DNA for the CDR3 is TGTGCCAGCAGTGCTCGGACTATGACAGGGGGTCATGGAAACACCATATATTTT.

This clonotype was detected only a few times. This CDR3 is CATSRVSMYTGELFF. CDR3 nucleotide sequence: TGTGCCACCAGCAGAGTCTCCATGTACACCGGGGAGCTGTTTTTT. The chain employs TRBV15 and TRBJ2-2; D gene uncertain. The germline V gene encodes CDR1 LNHNV and CDR2 YYDKDF (reference sequence). The CDR3 extends over 15 amino acids. V gave up 1 base and J gave up 3 bases, with 9 bases separating them.

This chain links TRBV3-1 with TRBJ2-3; 10 bases map to TRBD2. This CDR3 is 17 amino acids long. Trimming at V came to 4 bases and at J to 5 bases, leaving 12 bases not matched to a gene. Germline V gene data show CDR1 as LGHDT and CDR2 as YNNKEL (reference sequence). CDR3 in DNA: TGTGCCAGCAGCCCTTGGGGGACTAGCGATATAGGAGATACGCAGTATTTT. This translates into CASSPWGTSDIGDTQYF.

The gene calls are TRBV6-5 and TRBJ1-1; no firm D call. Germline V gene sequence: CDR1 MNHEY, CDR2 SVGAGI. This CDR3 is 16 amino acids long. V was trimmed by 2 bases and J by 3 bases, leaving 16 bases between them. The CDR3 protein is CASSYRTDARDTEAFF. In DNA, the CDR3 is TGTGCCAGCAGTTACCGGACGGATGCCCGCGACACTGAAGCTTTCTTT.

This clonotype was seen a handful of times. The V gene is TRBV11-2, the J gene TRBJ2-5; TRBD1 aligns across 11 bases. The CDR3 is 14 residues long. The junction had 4 bases not matched to a gene; V was cut back by 4 bases and J by 6 bases. The V gene's germline CDR1 is SGHAT and CDR2 FQNNGV. The CDR3 region is CASSSGQGGQTQYF. DNA for the CDR3: TGTGCCAGCAGCTCGGGACAGGGGGGTCAGACCCAGTACTTC.

The rearrangement uses TRBV27 and TRBJ1-4; D might be TRBD1 (6 bases). This CDR3 contains 13 residues. V dropped 5 bases and J dropped 7 bases, with 11 bases sitting between them. CDR1 is MNHEY, CDR2 SMNVEV, per germline (reference sequence). The CDR3: CASSPGEAEKLFF. The DNA for the CDR3 is TGTGCCAGCAGTCCAGGGGAGGCTGAAAAACTGTTTTTT.